This T cell receptor (beta chain) emerged from a study of T cell responses to AZD1222 COVID-19 vaccine. Notes on the study in general: Dominant CD4 TCR responses targeted spike regions 160-218 and 743-854.

From germline, CDR1 is MGHDK and CDR2 SYGVNS. Deletions cut 6 bases from V and 8 bases from J, with 25 bases between. CDR3 length: 16 residues. Concerning this clone itself: The antigen is unknown.

Sequencing used immunoSEQ multiplex PCR; TCRdb keeps in-frame clones, though not all of them. The data show approximately 170,000 clones, with over 90% seen just once and approximately 3.9% held by the top ten. The chain has TRBV25-1 and TRBJ1-2; possibly TRBD1 for D (5 bases). Sequencing was performed on peripheral blood, taken on day 0 of AZD1222 vaccination. This TCR came from an adult in good health. The CDR3 here is CASSRWGWGGFWGYTF. CDR3 DNA sequence: TGTGCCAGCAGCCGCTGGGGGTGGGGCGGGTTTTGGGGCTACACCTTC.